Below, one T cell receptor beta chain is given with its context. Its cognate antigen is unknown. The data belong to a study of type 1 and type 2 diabetes patients. At the level of the study: Participants included type 1 and type 2 diabetes patients plus nondiabetic controls. Regarding the study as a whole: Both CD4+ and CD8+ type 2 diabetes repertoires showed significantly higher diversity than type 1. Some T1D-only expanded clones might appear in more T2D or control samples. A median of one highly-expanded CD4+ clone, covering around 4% of reads, occurred in type 2 diabetes.

PCR was run on genomic DNA. A primer set of 30 forward and 13 reverse primers amplified the CDR3. TCRdb re-derived calls from the multiplex PCR reads in MiXCR, one entry per CDR3 protein. The repertoire holds more than 250,000 distinct CDR3 sequences, with roughly 48% as singletons. CDR3 length equals 14 residues. Losses at the gene ends were 2 bases for V and 7 bases for J; bases not matched to a gene: 6. Germline V gives CDR1 SGHTA, CDR2 FQGTGA. The chain combines TRBV7-3 with TRBJ2-7; 9 nucleotides align to TRBD2. Sequencing was performed on peripheral blood mononuclear cells (PBMCs). The clonotype comes from a man between 18 and 35 years old with type 2 diabetes. CDR3 coding DNA: TGTGCCAGCAGCTTAGGTGTTAGCGGGGGTGAGCAGTACTTC. Residues: CASSLGVSGGEQYF.